The 9 T cell receptor beta chains reported below all come from one sample, sequenced in a study of radiotherapy plus CTLA-4 blockade in lung cancer. Data came from immunoSEQ multiplex PCR; TCRdb stores just in-frame clones and leaves some out. The repertoire includes tens of thousands of clones, around 78% of them detected once, and approximately 4% sits in the top ten. The sequencing used peripheral blood, collected from a patient treated with radiotherapy plus ipilimumab. The receptors come from a human donor with non-small cell lung cancer who had a partial response to radiotherapy plus ipilimumab. Some clones in this sample may be carry-over from other donors' samples.

The rearrangement uses TRBV11-1 and TRBJ1-2; D is unresolved. V was trimmed by 3 bases and J by 3 bases, leaving 8 bases between them. Germline CDR1 reads SGHAT; CDR2 reads FQDESV (reference sequence). The CDR3 consists of 13 residues. The CDR3 spells CASSFPPDYGYTF. The CDR3 DNA sequence: TGTGCCAGCAGCTTCCCCCCGGACTATGGCTACACCTTC.

The chain has TRBV6-6 and TRBJ2-3; D may be TRBD1 (5 bases). The CDR3 has 15 amino acids. CDR1 and CDR2 from the germline V gene are MNHNY and SVGAGI (reference sequence). The ends were cut back, 6 bases at V and 6 bases at J, with 19 bases in the middle. Here the CDR3 DNA reads TGTGCCAGCAGCGCTATTACCCAAGGGGCCGATACGCAGTATTTT. Translated, it gives CASSAITQGADTQYF.

V gene TRBV2 combines with J gene TRBJ2-1, with 9 bases fitting TRBD1. V shed 5 bases, J shed 5 bases, and the junction held 10 bases outside the gene matches. This CDR3 spans 16 amino acids. Germline CDR1 reads SNHLY; CDR2 reads FYNNEI. The CDR3 coding sequence is TGTGCCAGCAGTCGAACCAGGACAGGGGAAGACAATGAGCAGTTCTTC. It specifies CASSRTRTGEDNEQFF.

The chain uses TRBV7-9 and TRBJ2-3; the match to TRBD1 covers 8 bases. The CDR3 contains 17 residues. The germline gives CDR1 SEHNR, CDR2 FQNEAQ (reference sequence). V lost 3 bases and J lost 6; bases outside the gene matches: 14. The CDR3 DNA is TGTGCCAGCAGCTTCTACGGACAGGGCCGCCCCAGCGATACGCAGTATTTT. Translation: CASSFYGQGRPSDTQYF.

The chain combines TRBV5-1 with TRBJ2-5, with a possible D match to TRBD2 (7 bases). CDR1 SGHRS and CDR2 YFSETQ come from the germline V gene. The V end was cut by 6 bases, the J end by 5 bases, with 14 bases between. This CDR3 is built from 13 residues. The CDR3 DNA is TGCGCCAGCATGGGGGGGGCGAGGGAGACCCAGTACTTC. It codes for CASMGGARETQYF.

The gene calls are TRBV7-2 and TRBJ2-7, with TRBD1 identical over 9 bases. From germline, CDR1 is SGHTA and CDR2 FQGNSA. CDR3 length equals 14 residues. V shed 8 bases and J 1 base; nucleotides not matched to a gene: 6. CDR3 DNA: TGTGCCAGCGGGAAGGGACAGGGTTCCTACGAGCAGTACTTC. Translated, it gives CASGKGQGSYEQYF.

This clone was picked up a small number of times. This chain uses TRBV27 with TRBJ2-1; a possible D gene is TRBD2 (6 bases). Germline V gene sequence: CDR1 MNHEY, CDR2 SMNVEV (reference sequence). CDR3 length equals 16 residues. Trimming removed 3 bases at V and 10 bases at J, with 22 bases between. CDR3 loop: CASSLTLQGWGDEQFF. The CDR3 DNA sequence: TGTGCCAGCAGTTTGACCCTCCAGGGATGGGGGGACGAGCAGTTCTTC.

J is TRBJ2-1 and V is TRBV7-3, with D possibly matching TRBD2 (5 bases). Per germline, CDR1 SGHTA and CDR2 FQGTGA. V was shortened by 8 bases and J by 6 bases, with 14 bases between the two germline ends. CDR3 length: 13 residues. In nucleotides, the CDR3 is TGTGCCAGCGCCCTGAGGGCAGGCAATGAGCAGTTCTTC. It specifies CASALRAGNEQFF.

The chain joins TRBV7-2 to TRBJ2-1; D unresolved. The V end lost 1 base, the J end lost 6 bases, and 10 bases lay between the germline ends. Per the germline V gene, CDR1 is SGHTA and CDR2 is FQGNSA. The CDR3 length is 14 residues. The CDR3 nucleotides read TGTGCCAGCAGCTTAGTTCGAGCTCTCAATGAGCAGTTCTTC. Amino acids: CASSLVRALNEQFF.